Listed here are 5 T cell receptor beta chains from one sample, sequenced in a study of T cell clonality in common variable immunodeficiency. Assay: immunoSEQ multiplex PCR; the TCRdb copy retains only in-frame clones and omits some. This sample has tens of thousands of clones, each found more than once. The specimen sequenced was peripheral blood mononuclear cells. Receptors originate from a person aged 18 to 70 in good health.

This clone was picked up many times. CDR3 DNA (partial): TGCGCCAGCAGCCCCGAGGGGACAGGCGGC. It is translated as CASSPEGTGG. The full CDR3 protein reads CASSPEGTGGYTF. The chain carries TRBV5-1 and TRBJ1-2; 8 bases agree with TRBD1. Read coverage stops 3 residues before the CDR3 terminus; the germline J gene supplies the remainder. Germline CDR1 is SGHRS and CDR2 is YFSETQ. The length of the CDR3 is 13 residues. Together with reference TRBV5-1 and TRBJ1-2, the CDR3 gives the full variable domain: KAGVTQTPRYLIKTRGQQVTLSCSPISGHRSVSWYQQTPGQGLQFLFEYFSETQRNKGNFPGRFSGRQFSNSRSEMNVSTLELGDSALYLCASSPEGTGGYTFGSGTRLTVV.

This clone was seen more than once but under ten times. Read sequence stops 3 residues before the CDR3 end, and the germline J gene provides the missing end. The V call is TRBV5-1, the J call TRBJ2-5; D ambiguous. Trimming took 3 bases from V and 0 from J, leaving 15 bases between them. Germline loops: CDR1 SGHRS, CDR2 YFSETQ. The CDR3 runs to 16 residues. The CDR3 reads CASSSTGRMYQETQYF. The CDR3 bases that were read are TGCGCCAGCAGCTCCACGGGTCGGATGTACCAAGAGACC.

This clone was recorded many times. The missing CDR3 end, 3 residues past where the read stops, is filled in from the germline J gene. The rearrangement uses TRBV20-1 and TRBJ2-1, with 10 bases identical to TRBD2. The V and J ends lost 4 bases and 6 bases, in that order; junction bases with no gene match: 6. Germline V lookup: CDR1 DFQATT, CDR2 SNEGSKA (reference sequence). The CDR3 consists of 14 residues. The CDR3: CSAIGTSETNEQFF. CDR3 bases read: TGCAGTGCTATCGGGACTAGCGAGACCAATGAG.

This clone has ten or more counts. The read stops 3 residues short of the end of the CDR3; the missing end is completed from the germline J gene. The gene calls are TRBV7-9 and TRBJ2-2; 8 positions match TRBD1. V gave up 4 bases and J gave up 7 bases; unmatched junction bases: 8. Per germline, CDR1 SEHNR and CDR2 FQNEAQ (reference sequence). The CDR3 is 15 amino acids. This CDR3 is CASSSTGVFGGELFF. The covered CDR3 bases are TGTGCCAGCAGCTCGACAGGGGTGTTTGGCGGGGAG.

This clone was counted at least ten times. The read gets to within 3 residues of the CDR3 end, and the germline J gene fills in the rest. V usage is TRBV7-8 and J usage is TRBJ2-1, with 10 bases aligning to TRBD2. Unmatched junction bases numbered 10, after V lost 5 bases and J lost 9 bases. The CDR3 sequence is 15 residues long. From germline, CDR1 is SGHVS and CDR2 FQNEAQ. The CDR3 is CASSLPSGSRFEQFF. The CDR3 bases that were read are TGTGCCAGCAGCCTACCTAGCGGGAGTCGATTTGAG.